Following are 26 T cell receptor beta chains from one sample sequenced in a study of T cells in Graves' hyperthyroidism and ophthalmopathy. Amplification of TCR beta CDR3 regions was performed using RNA transcripts as template. The HTBI primer set drove a first-round RT-PCR of the TCR CDR3. TCRdb processed the multiplex PCR reads anew with MiXCR; each CDR3 protein has one entry. In the table there are under 400,000 distinct CDR3 sequences, roughly 13% of which are singletons. Sequencing was performed on blood. The receptors shown here come from a woman aged 18-30 years with Graves' hyperthyroidism.

This clonotype was observed a single time. One base away lies a much larger clone, so this may be a sequencing read error. V and J are TRBV20-1 and TRBJ2-1; a weak D match, TRBD2 (5 bases). Trimming left V 2 bases short and J 10 bases short, with 12 bases between. The CDR3 sequence is 12 residues long. Germline V gene data show CDR1 as DFQATT and CDR2 as SNEGSKA (reference sequence). CDR3 coding DNA: TGCAGTGCTAGACCTGACCCGGGGGAGCAGTTCTTC. Translated, it gives CSARPDPGEQFF.

This clonotype was observed at least ten times. The CDR3, as DNA: TGCAGTGCTAGTGGCGGATCTTACACAGATACGCAGTATTTT. Its protein is CSASGGSYTDTQYF. V gene TRBV20-1 combines with J gene TRBJ2-3; D not certain. The CDR3 length is 14 residues. The germline V gene encodes CDR1 DFQATT and CDR2 SNEGSKA (reference sequence). The ends were cut back, 3 bases at V and 2 bases at J, with 12 bases in the middle.

CDR3 bases: TGCGCCAGCAGCTTGGCCGGACCCACGGTATTCTCTGGAAACACCATATATTTT. It codes for CASSLAGPTVFSGNTIYF. The chain combines TRBV5-1 with TRBJ1-3; the D is unclear. The CDR3 loop spans 18 amino acids. CDR1 SGHRS and CDR2 YFSETQ come from the germline V gene. V shed 0 bases and J shed 0 bases, with 16 bases lying between them. Looking up the rest from reference TRBV5-1 and TRBJ1-3 gives the full variable domain: KAGVTQTPRYLIKTRGQQVTLSCSPISGHRSVSWYQQTPGQGLQFLFEYFSETQRNKGNFPGRFSGRQFSNSRSEMNVSTLELGDSALYLCASSLAGPTVFSGNTIYFGEGSWLTVV.

This clonotype was recorded many times. The chain joins TRBV7-9 to TRBJ2-1, with D unresolved. This CDR3 comprises 13 residues. Germline V gene data show CDR1 as SEHNR and CDR2 as FQNEAQ (reference sequence). Trimming removed 1 base from V and 6 bases from J, with 7 bases in between. The CDR3 sequence: CASSLGAANEQFF. In DNA, the CDR3 is TGTGCCAGCAGCTTAGGTGCGGCCAATGAGCAGTTCTTC.

The chain recombines TRBV9 with TRBJ1-1, with 7 nucleotides matching TRBD1. The CDR3 length is 15 residues. In germline, CDR1 is SGDLS, CDR2 YYNGEE. With 5 bases clipped from V and 1 base from J, the junction kept 8 bases outside the gene matches. CDR3 coding DNA: TGTGCCAGCAGTCCGACCGGGACAGCGAACACTGAAGCTTTCTTT. Its translation is CASSPTGTANTEAFF.

In this sample, this clonotype turned up many times. The rearrangement joins TRBV28 to TRBJ2-1, with 15 positions matching TRBD2. Looked up from germline, CDR1 is MDHEN and CDR2 is SYDVKM. J lost 2 bases, V lost 9 bases, and 11 bases had no gene match. The CDR3 runs to 18 residues. The chain's CDR3 is CASTAGLAGGDPYNEQFF. CDR3 bases: TGTGCCAGTACGGCAGGACTAGCGGGAGGGGACCCCTACAATGAGCAGTTCTTC.

This clonotype has a count of ten or more. The chain recombines TRBV28 with TRBJ2-6, with D maybe TRBD2 (6 bases). The CDR3 totals 17 residues. Germline V gene lookup returns CDR1 MDHEN and CDR2 SYDVKM. V lost 3 bases to trimming and J lost 4 bases, with 16 bases between them. The CDR3 region is CASSFQRIAGGANVLTF. CDR3 nucleotide sequence: TGTGCCAGCAGTTTTCAAAGGATCGCGGGGGGGGCCAACGTCCTGACTTTC. The entire variable domain, with the rest obtained from reference TRBV28 and TRBJ2-6, is as follows: DVKVTQSSRYLVKRTGEKVFLECVQDMDHENMFWYRQDPGLGLRLIYFSYDVKMKEKGDIPEGYSVSREKKERFSLILESASTNQTSMYLCASSFQRIAGGANVLTFGAGSRLTVL.

Many counts were recorded for this clonotype. J is TRBJ1-3 and V is TRBV2; TRBD1 is a possible D gene (6 bases). Germline V gene lookup returns CDR1 SNHLY and CDR2 FYNNEI. Deletions cut 7 bases from V and 0 bases from J, with 13 bases between. The CDR3 consists of 15 residues. CDR3 bases: TGTGCCAGCAATTCTGACAGGAGCTCTGGAAACACCATATATTTT. This codes for CASNSDRSSGNTIYF.

At least ten counts were recorded for this clonotype. This chain joins TRBV12-3 or TRBV12-4 and TRBJ2-7, with 10 positions matching TRBD2. V lost 3 bases and J lost 0; bases outside the gene matches: 2. The CDR3 consists of 15 residues. The CDR3 region has the DNA TGTGCCAGCAGTTTTCTAGCGGGGGACTCCTACGAGCAGTACTTC. This sequence encodes CASSFLAGDSYEQYF.

This sequence joins TRBV9 and TRBJ2-5; D not resolved. From germline, CDR1 is SGDLS and CDR2 YYNGEE. The CDR3 is 14 residues long. V lost 0 bases, J lost 2 bases, and 8 bases lay in between. CDR3 DNA: TGTGCCAGCAGCGTAGGTGGGCAGCAAGAGACCCAGTACTTC. As protein: CASSVGGQQETQYF.

This clonotype was observed many times. The rearrangement links TRBV3-1 to TRBJ1-1; D is undetermined. This CDR3 is built from 14 residues. Germline V gene data show CDR1 as LGHDT and CDR2 as YNNKEL (reference sequence). V was shortened by 2 bases and J by 0 bases, with 7 bases between the two germline ends. This CDR3 reads CASSQMTVNTEAFF. The CDR3 nucleotides are TGTGCCAGCAGCCAAATGACGGTGAACACTGAAGCTTTCTTT.

The rearrangement links TRBV7-9 to TRBJ2-1, with D maybe TRBD2 (6 bases). The CDR3 has 14 residues. Germline CDR1 is SEHNR and CDR2 is FQNEAQ (reference sequence). The germline V and J ends were trimmed by 6 bases and 1 base, with 10 bases remaining between them. The CDR3 protein is CASRMTRSYNEQFF. CDR3 nucleotide sequence: TGTGCCAGCAGGATGACTAGGTCCTACAATGAGCAGTTCTTC. Looking up the rest from reference TRBV7-9 and TRBJ2-1 gives the full variable domain: DTGVSQNPRHKITKRGQNVTFRCDPISEHNRLYWYRQTLGQGPEFLTYFQNEAQLEKSRLLSDRFSAERPKGSFSTLEIQRTEQGDSAMYLCASRMTRSYNEQFFGPGTRLTVL.

This clonotype was found many times. V and J are TRBV5-6 and TRBJ2-3; D gene uncertain. This CDR3 contains 13 residues. Germline loops: CDR1 SGHDT, CDR2 YYEEEE. Trimming took off 4 bases at V and 10 bases at J, with 16 bases between the two ends. In nucleotides, the CDR3 is TGTGCCAGCAGCCGAACCACGTTGGATGCGCAGTATTTT. Its protein is CASSRTTLDAQYF.

This clonotype occurred many times. This chain connects TRBV28 to TRBJ2-5, with D unclear. Germline V gene data show CDR1 as MDHEN and CDR2 as SYDVKM. The CDR3 is 13 amino acids. Between the trimmed V and J ends, which lost 2 bases and 5 bases, there was a span of 9 bases. CDR3 bases: TGTGCCAGCAGTTTACGCAGGACGGAGACCCAGTACTTC. Amino acids: CASSLRRTETQYF.

The rearrangement links TRBV11-2 to TRBJ1-4; weak D call: TRBD1 (5 bases). V lost 2 bases and J lost 0, with 19 bases in between. The V gene's germline CDR1 is SGHAT and CDR2 FQNNGV. This CDR3 has 19 residues. The CDR3: CASSLSDNRAVATNEKLFF. As DNA, the CDR3 is TGTGCCAGCAGCTTATCGGACAACCGTGCGGTTGCAACTAATGAAAAACTGTTTTTT.

This clonotype has ten or more counts. The chain is built from TRBV20-1 and TRBJ1-1, with 10 bases that match TRBD1. V lost 1 base, J lost 7 bases, and 18 bases stayed unmatched. The CDR3 is 18 residues long. CDR1 and CDR2 (germline): DFQATT, SNEGSKA (reference sequence). DNA for the CDR3: TGCAGTGCTAGAGCCTACCTGTCGGGACAGGGGCCGTTTGATGAAGCTTTCTTT. Its translation: CSARAYLSGQGPFDEAFF.

The chain uses TRBV28 and TRBJ2-4; D gene uncertain. The CDR3 covers 14 residues. The germline V gene has CDR1 MDHEN and CDR2 SYDVKM. V was cut by 6 bases and J by 5 bases, with 14 bases left in between. CDR3 coding DNA: TGTGCCAGCAGAACTTGGGGTGGAGAAAACATTCAGTACTTC. This encodes CASRTWGGENIQYF. The complete variable domain, with remaining parts taken from reference TRBV28 and TRBJ2-4, reads DVKVTQSSRYLVKRTGEKVFLECVQDMDHENMFWYRQDPGLGLRLIYFSYDVKMKEKGDIPEGYSVSREKKERFSLILESASTNQTSMYLCASRTWGGENIQYFGAGTRLSVL.

This clonotype was counted many times. The rearrangement links TRBV9 to TRBJ2-7; D may match TRBD1 or TRBD2 (6 bases each). The V gene's germline CDR1 is SGDLS and CDR2 YYNGEE. Trimming stripped 0 bases from V and 7 bases from J, with 14 bases between. The CDR3 is 14 residues long. The CDR3 region is CASSVEGGTSEQYF. The CDR3 nucleotides read TGTGCCAGCAGCGTAGAGGGGGGCACAAGTGAGCAGTACTTC.

This clonotype has a handful of counts. The V gene is TRBV7-3, the J gene TRBJ2-2, with 8 positions matching TRBD1. Looked up from germline, CDR1 is SGHTA and CDR2 is FQGTGA. CDR3 length: 14 residues. Trimming cost V 5 bases and J 7 bases; bases outside gene matches: 6. In nucleotides, the CDR3 is TGTGCCAGCAGCCCCCCAGGGGGCGGCGGGGAGCTGTTTTTT. Its translation is CASSPPGGGGELFF.

As for this clonotype: A much larger clone differs from this one at a single base, so this may be a read error. The chain is built from TRBV27 and TRBJ2-1; possibly TRBD1 for D (5 bases). TRBJ2-7 matches the DNA end more closely, so the J call is doubtful. Per germline, CDR1 MNHEY and CDR2 SMNVEV (reference sequence). CDR3 length equals 15 residues. CDR3 DNA sequence: TGTGCCAGCTCACCCGGTAGGGGCATGATATCCGAGCAGTACTTC. Residues: CASSPGRGMISEQYF.

CDR3 in DNA: TGCGCCAGCAAAGGGACTAGCGGGGACAATGAGCAGTTCTTC. Protein sequence: CASKGTSGDNEQFF. The chain uses TRBV5-1 and TRBJ2-1; TRBD2 matches at 13 bases. CDR1 and CDR2 (germline): SGHRS, YFSETQ. V trimming: 6 bases; J trimming: 5 bases; junction bases outside the gene matches: 2. The CDR3 runs 14 residues. Full variable domain (rest looked up from reference TRBV5-1 and TRBJ2-1): KAGVTQTPRYLIKTRGQQVTLSCSPISGHRSVSWYQQTPGQGLQFLFEYFSETQRNKGNFPGRFSGRQFSNSRSEMNVSTLELGDSALYLCASKGTSGDNEQFFGPGTRLTVL.

The chain recombines TRBV19 with TRBJ2-7, with D perhaps TRBD1 (6 bases). Germline V lookup: CDR1 LNHDA, CDR2 SQIVND (reference sequence). There are 13 residues in the CDR3. Trimming took off 6 bases at V and 4 bases at J, with 13 bases between the two ends. CDR3 DNA sequence: TGTGCCAGTAGCAAACAGGGCCAATACGAGCAGTACTTC. It translates to CASSKQGQYEQYF.

This clonotype was detected ten times or more. This rearrangement joins TRBV20-1 to TRBJ1-1; D call uncertain. Between the trimmed V and J ends, which lost 3 bases and 3 bases, there was a span of 5 bases. Germline V gene data show CDR1 as DFQATT and CDR2 as SNEGSKA (reference sequence). This CDR3 is built from 11 residues. The CDR3, as DNA: TGCAGTGCTAGGCTGGACACTGAAGCTTTCTTT. Amino acid sequence: CSARLDTEAFF.

This clonotype has ten or more counts. The gene calls are TRBV28 and TRBJ1-6, with 10 bases matching TRBD1. Germline-derived CDR1 and CDR2 are MDHEN and SYDVKM. Trimming cost V 4 bases and J 4 bases; bases outside gene matches: 1. The CDR3 is made up of 15 amino acids. CDR3 in amino acids: CASSSGQGYNSPLHF. The DNA of the CDR3 is TGTGCCAGCAGTTCGGGACAGGGGTATAATTCACCCCTCCACTTT.

This clonotype was observed a handful of times. V gene TRBV18 combines with J gene TRBJ2-3, with 7 bases matching TRBD1. The germline V gene has CDR1 KGHSH and CDR2 LQKENI. V was clipped by 6 bases and J by 4 bases; unmatched bases: 7. There are 14 residues in the CDR3. The CDR3 DNA follows: TGTGCCAGCTCCCCGCAGCAGGGGGCAGATACGCAGTATTTT. It encodes CASSPQQGADTQYF.

This clonotype was seen repeatedly, ten times or more. This chain links TRBV28 with TRBJ1-1, with D uncertain. V was clipped by 3 bases and J by 5 bases, with 10 bases between them. In germline, CDR1 is MDHEN, CDR2 SYDVKM. The CDR3 is made up of 13 amino acids. The CDR3 spells CASSLGFRTEAFF. The CDR3 DNA sequence: TGTGCCAGCAGTTTGGGGTTTAGAACTGAAGCTTTCTTT. Full variable domain (rest looked up from reference TRBV28 and TRBJ1-1): DVKVTQSSRYLVKRTGEKVFLECVQDMDHENMFWYRQDPGLGLRLIYFSYDVKMKEKGDIPEGYSVSREKKERFSLILESASTNQTSMYLCASSLGFRTEAFFGQGTRLTVV.